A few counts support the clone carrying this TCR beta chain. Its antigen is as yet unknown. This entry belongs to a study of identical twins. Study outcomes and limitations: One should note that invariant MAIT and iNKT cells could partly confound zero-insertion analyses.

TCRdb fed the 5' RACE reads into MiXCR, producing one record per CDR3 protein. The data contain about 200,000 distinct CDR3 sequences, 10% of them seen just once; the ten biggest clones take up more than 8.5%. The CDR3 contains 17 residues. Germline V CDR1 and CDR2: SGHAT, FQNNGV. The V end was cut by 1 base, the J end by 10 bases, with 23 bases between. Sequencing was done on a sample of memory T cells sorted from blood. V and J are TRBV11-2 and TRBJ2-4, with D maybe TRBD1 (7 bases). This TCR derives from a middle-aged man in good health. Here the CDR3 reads CASSLVPGQATGGIQYF. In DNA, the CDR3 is TGTGCCAGCAGCTTAGTCCCAGGACAGGCAACCGGAGGGATTCAGTACTTC.